The 17 T cell receptor beta chains given below trace back to one sample, sequenced in a study of shared clonotypes between healthy human individuals. The repertoire was sequenced with immunoSEQ multiplex PCR; TCRdb's copy has only in-frame clones and lacks some. The top ten clones hold about 0.11% of a sample with hundreds of thousands of clones, roughly 95% of them seen once. CD45RO-negative CD8 cells positively selected for CCR7 made up the naive population, which excluded terminally differentiated effector memory CD45RA+ cells. The sample consisted of naive CD8+ T cells sorted from blood. The receptors were gathered from a woman in her 30s in good health.

The chain recombines TRBV21-1 with TRBJ2-7. TRBV21-1 is a listed pseudogene. This CDR3 is built from 16 residues. In nucleotides, the CDR3 is TGTGCCAGCAGCAAAGTATGTCTCCGAAGTTCTTACGAGCAGTACTTC. Amino acids: CASSKVCLRSSYEQYF.

The V and J genes are TRBV19 and TRBJ1-4; D call uncertain. V shed 4 bases and J shed 4 bases, with 10 bases lying between them. CDR1 is LNHDA and CDR2 is SQIVND in the germline V gene (reference sequence). The CDR3 length is 14 residues. The CDR3 DNA sequence: TGTGCCAGTAGTACCCGAGGTAATAATGAAAAACTGTTTTTT. This sequence encodes CASSTRGNNEKLFF. The full variable domain, completed using reference TRBV19 and TRBJ1-4, is DGGITQSPKYLFRKEGQNVTLSCEQNLNHDAMYWYRQDPGQGLRLIYYSQIVNDFQKGDIAEGYSVSREKKESFPLTVTSAQKNPTAFYLCASSTRGNNEKLFFGSGTQLSVL.

This clone is a singleton in its sample. CDR3 region: CASSFRRADNEQFF. CDR3 sequence (DNA): TGTGCCAGCAGCTTTCGGAGGGCTGACAATGAGCAGTTCTTC. The chain carries TRBV7-8 and TRBJ2-1; tentative D call: TRBD2 (6 bases). The CDR3 sequence is 14 residues long. Germline CDR1 and CDR2: SGHVS and FQNEAQ. Trimming removed 3 bases from V and 5 bases from J, with 11 bases in between.

As DNA, the CDR3 is TGCAGCGTTGGAATGCGGGGGAGCACCGGGGAGCTGTTTTTT. It specifies CSVGMRGSTGELFF. V gene TRBV29-1 combines with J gene TRBJ2-2; TRBD2 matches 7 bases. There are 14 residues in the CDR3. V lost 4 bases and J lost 4; bases outside the gene matches: 6. CDR1 is SQVTM and CDR2 is ANQGSEA in the germline V gene.

The CDR3 here is CASSLALQGAGGNTIYF. The DNA of the CDR3 is TGTGCCAGCAGCTTGGCCTTGCAGGGGGCAGGTGGAAACACCATATATTTT. J is TRBJ1-3 and V is TRBV5-4, with 8 bases matching TRBD1. The CDR3 loop spans 17 amino acids. V was clipped by 0 bases and J by 3 bases; unmatched bases: 8. Germline V gene data show CDR1 as SGHNT and CDR2 as YYREEE (reference sequence). Combining the CDR3 with reference TRBV5-4 and TRBJ1-3 gives the whole variable domain ETGVTQSPTHLIKTRGQQVTLRCSSQSGHNTVSWYQQALGQGPQFIFQYYREEENGRGNFPPRFSGLQFPNYSSELNVNALELDDSALYLCASSLALQGAGGNTIYFGEGSWLTVV.

Points on this clone: Other DNA sequences in the sample encode the same CDR3. The V gene is TRBV6-5, the J gene TRBJ2-7; TRBD2 matches at 12 bases. The CDR3 loop spans 15 amino acids. Trimming cost V 0 bases and J 4 bases; bases outside gene matches: 1. Germline V gene data show CDR1 as MNHEY and CDR2 as SVGAGI. As DNA, the CDR3 is TGTGCCAGCAGTTACTCGACTAGCGGGAGTTACGAGCAGTACTTC. Amino acid sequence: CASSYSTSGSYEQYF.

The V call is TRBV6-1, the J call TRBJ1-1, with D hard to call. The V and J ends lost 5 bases and 5 bases respectively, with 15 bases between them. The CDR3 length is 14 residues. Germline V gene data show CDR1 as MNHNS and CDR2 as SASEGT. The CDR3 loop is CASSPGSAGTEAFF. CDR3 DNA sequence: TGTGCCAGCAGTCCGGGATCCGCGGGGACTGAAGCTTTCTTT.

This chain uses TRBV30 with TRBJ1-1, with D unclear. CDR1 and CDR2 from the germline V gene are GTSNPN and SVGIG (reference sequence). This CDR3 is 14 amino acids long. V lost 3 bases and J 5 bases, leaving 16 bases between the germline ends. CDR3 loop: CAWRLERRETEAFF. For the CDR3, the DNA is TGTGCCTGGAGGTTAGAGCGGAGGGAAACTGAAGCTTTCTTT. Drawing the rest from reference TRBV30 and TRBJ1-1, the complete variable domain is SQTIHQWPATLVQPVGSPLSLECTVEGTSNPNLYWYRQAAGRGLQLLFYSVGIGQISSEVPQNLSASRPQDRQFILSSKKLLLSDSGFYLCAWRLERRETEAFFGQGTRLTVV.

This chain joins TRBV4-1 and TRBJ1-1, with D unclear. V lost 5 bases and J lost 4, with 14 bases in between. The CDR3 runs 14 residues. CDR1 and CDR2 (germline): MGHRA, YSYEKL. CDR3 amino acids: CASSSARPGTEAFF. Written as DNA, the CDR3 is TGCGCCAGCAGCTCGGCGCGGCCGGGCACTGAAGCTTTCTTT.

The chain joins TRBV4-1 to TRBJ2-1; D remains unclear. This CDR3 is built from 14 residues. CDR1 is MGHRA, CDR2 YSYEKL, per germline. Trimming pared 1 base from V and 7 bases from J, leaving 11 bases between. The CDR3 sequence: CASSQAGVGNEQFF. CDR3 DNA sequence: TGCGCCAGCAGCCAAGCTGGAGTTGGGAATGAGCAGTTCTTC.

The chain links TRBV4-1 to TRBJ1-1, with D perhaps TRBD1 (6 bases). V dropped 0 bases and J dropped 3 bases, with 17 bases sitting between them. The germline V gene encodes CDR1 MGHRA and CDR2 YSYEKL. This CDR3 spans 17 amino acids. The CDR3 loop reads CASSQDPAGEDYTEAFF. The CDR3, as DNA: TGCGCCAGCAGCCAAGATCCCGCAGGGGAGGATTACACTGAAGCTTTCTTT.

This clone was detected only once. The J gene is TRBJ2-1, the V gene TRBV2; D uncertain. The germline gives CDR1 SNHLY, CDR2 FYNNEI. V shed 2 bases and J shed 0 bases, with 8 bases lying between them. CDR3 length: 15 amino acids. Here the CDR3 DNA reads TGTGCCAGCAGTGAAACTCGAAGCTCCTACAATGAGCAGTTCTTC. Translated: CASSETRSSYNEQFF.

About this clone itself: Other DNA sequences within the sample encode an identical CDR3. The chain has TRBV27 and TRBJ2-7, with 8 bases identical to TRBD2. V trimming: 5 bases; J trimming: 3 bases; junction bases outside the gene matches: 9. Germline V gene sequence: CDR1 MNHEY, CDR2 SMNVEV (reference sequence). The CDR3 sequence is 15 residues long. The CDR3 loop is CASSLLGLAGYEQYF. The CDR3, as DNA: TGTGCCAGCAGTCTACTCGGACTAGCAGGCTACGAGCAGTACTTC.

The rearrangement uses TRBV12-2 and TRBJ2-1; the table calls TRBD2, which could not be checked here. TRBV12-2 is described as a pseudogene. The length of the CDR3 is 14 residues. CDR3 bases: TGTGCAAGTCGCTTATGGGACTCGAACAATGAGCAGTTCTTC. It encodes CASRLWDSNNEQFF.

The chain joins TRBV27 to TRBJ1-4; tentative D call: TRBD1 (6 bases). This CDR3 contains 15 residues. Trimming stripped 0 bases from V and 6 bases from J, with 11 bases between. The germline V gene encodes CDR1 MNHEY and CDR2 SMNVEV (reference sequence). The CDR3 sequence: CASSLSSDRDEKLFF. CDR3 nucleotide sequence: TGTGCCAGCAGTTTATCATCGGACAGAGATGAAAAACTGTTTTTT. Based on the CDR3 plus reference TRBV27 and TRBJ1-4, the full variable domain is EAQVTQNPRYLITVTGKKLTVTCSQNMNHEYMSWYRQDPGLGLRQIYYSMNVEVTDKGDVPEGYKVSRKEKRNFPLILESPSPNQTSLYFCASSLSSDRDEKLFFGSGTQLSVL.

The chain links TRBV2 to TRBJ1-2; 8 nucleotides line up with TRBD1. The V gene's germline CDR1 is SNHLY and CDR2 FYNNEI. The CDR3 contains 15 residues. The V and J ends lost 1 base and 4 bases, in that order; junction bases with no gene match: 5. Here the CDR3 reads CASSEVDRGLYGYTF. DNA of the CDR3: TGTGCCAGCAGTGAAGTTGACAGGGGTCTCTATGGCTACACCTTC.

V and J are TRBV19 and TRBJ2-3, with TRBD2 matching over 12 bases. The trim removed 3 bases at V and 4 bases at J, leaving 5 bases unmatched. CDR1 is LNHDA, CDR2 SQIVND, per germline (reference sequence). The CDR3 is made up of 16 amino acids. The CDR3 bases are TGTGCCAGTAGTATTCAACTAGCGGGAGGTCCAGATACGCAGTATTTT. It is translated as CASSIQLAGGPDTQYF.